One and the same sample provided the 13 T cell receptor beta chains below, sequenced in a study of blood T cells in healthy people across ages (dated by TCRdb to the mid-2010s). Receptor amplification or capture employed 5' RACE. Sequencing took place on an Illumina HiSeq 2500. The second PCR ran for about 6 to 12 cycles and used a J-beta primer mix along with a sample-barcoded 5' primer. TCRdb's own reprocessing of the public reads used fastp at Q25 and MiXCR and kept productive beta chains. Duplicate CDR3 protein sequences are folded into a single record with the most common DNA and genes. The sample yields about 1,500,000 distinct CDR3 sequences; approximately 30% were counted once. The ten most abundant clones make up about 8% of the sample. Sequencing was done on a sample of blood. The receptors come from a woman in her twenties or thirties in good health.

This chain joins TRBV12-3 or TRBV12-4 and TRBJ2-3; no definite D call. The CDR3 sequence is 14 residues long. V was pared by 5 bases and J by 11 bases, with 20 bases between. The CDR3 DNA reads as TGTGCCAGCAGTCACAGAGGAGTGGCAGATGTGCAGTATTTT. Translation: CASSHRGVADVQYF.

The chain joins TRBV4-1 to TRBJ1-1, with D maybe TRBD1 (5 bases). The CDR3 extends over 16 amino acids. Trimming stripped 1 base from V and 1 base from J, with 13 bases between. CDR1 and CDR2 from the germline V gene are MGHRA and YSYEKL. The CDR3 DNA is TGCGCCAGCAGCCAAGGTGGGACTAGGGGGAACACTGAAGCTTTCTTT. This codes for CASSQGGTRGNTEAFF.

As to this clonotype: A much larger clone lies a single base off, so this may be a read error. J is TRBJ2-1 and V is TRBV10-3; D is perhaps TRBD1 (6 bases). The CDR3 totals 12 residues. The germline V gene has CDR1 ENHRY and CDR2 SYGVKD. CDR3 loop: CAISDTGRELFF. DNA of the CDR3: TGTGCCATCAGTGATACAGGGCGTGAGCTGTTCTTC.

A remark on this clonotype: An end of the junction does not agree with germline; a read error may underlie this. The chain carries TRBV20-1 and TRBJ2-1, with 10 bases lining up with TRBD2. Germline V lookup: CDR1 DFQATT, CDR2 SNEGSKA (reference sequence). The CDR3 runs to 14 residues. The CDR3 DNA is TGCAGTGCCAGGACTAGCGGCCGACGCGATGATCAGTTCTTC. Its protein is CSARTSGRRDDQFF.

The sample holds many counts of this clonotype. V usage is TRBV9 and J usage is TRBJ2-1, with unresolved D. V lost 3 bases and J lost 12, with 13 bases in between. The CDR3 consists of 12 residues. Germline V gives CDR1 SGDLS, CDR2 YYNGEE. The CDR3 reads CASSAPRVMQFF. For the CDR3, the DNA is TGTGCCAGCAGCGCACCACGGGTTATGCAGTTCTTC.

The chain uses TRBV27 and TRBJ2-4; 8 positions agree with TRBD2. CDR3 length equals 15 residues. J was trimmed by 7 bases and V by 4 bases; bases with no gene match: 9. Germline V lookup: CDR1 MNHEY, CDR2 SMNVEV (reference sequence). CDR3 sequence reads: CASSSRLARRNIQYF. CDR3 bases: TGTGCCAGCAGTTCCCGACTAGCGAGGAGGAACATTCAGTACTTC.

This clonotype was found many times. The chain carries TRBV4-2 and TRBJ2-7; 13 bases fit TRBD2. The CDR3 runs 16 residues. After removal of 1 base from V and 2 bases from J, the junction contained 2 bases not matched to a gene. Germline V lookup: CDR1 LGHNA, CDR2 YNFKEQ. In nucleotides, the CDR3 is TGTGCCAGCAGCCAAGGGGGACTAGCGGGACCCTACGAGCAGTACTTC. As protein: CASSQGGLAGPYEQYF.

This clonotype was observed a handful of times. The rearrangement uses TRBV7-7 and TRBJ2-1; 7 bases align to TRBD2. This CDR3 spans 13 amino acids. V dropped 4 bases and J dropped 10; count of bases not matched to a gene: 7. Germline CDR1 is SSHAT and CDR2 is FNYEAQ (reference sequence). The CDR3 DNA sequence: TGTGCCAGCAGCTGGGGCGGGGGTGGGGAGCAGTTCTTC. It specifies CASSWGGGGEQFF.

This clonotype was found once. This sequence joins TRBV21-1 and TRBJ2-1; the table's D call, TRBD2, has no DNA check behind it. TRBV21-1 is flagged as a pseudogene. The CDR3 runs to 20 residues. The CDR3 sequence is CASSDRLAAYGPITYNEQFF. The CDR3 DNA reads TGTGCCAGCAGCGACCGACTAGCGGCCTATGGCCCTATCACCTACAATGAGCAGTTCTTC.

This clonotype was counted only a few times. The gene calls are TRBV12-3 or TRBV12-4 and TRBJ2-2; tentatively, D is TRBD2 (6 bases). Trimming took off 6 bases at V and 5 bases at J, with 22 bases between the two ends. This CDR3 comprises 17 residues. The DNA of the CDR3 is TGTGCCAGCAGCGCTACCCTCGGTCAGGCGGGGACCGGGGAGCTGTTTTTT. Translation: CASSATLGQAGTGELFF.

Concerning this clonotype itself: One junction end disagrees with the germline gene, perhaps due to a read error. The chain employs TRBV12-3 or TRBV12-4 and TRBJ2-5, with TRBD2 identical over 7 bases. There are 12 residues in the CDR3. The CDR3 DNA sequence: TGTGCCAGCAGTTTACGGCGGGAGACCCGGTACTTC. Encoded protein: CASSLRRETRYF.

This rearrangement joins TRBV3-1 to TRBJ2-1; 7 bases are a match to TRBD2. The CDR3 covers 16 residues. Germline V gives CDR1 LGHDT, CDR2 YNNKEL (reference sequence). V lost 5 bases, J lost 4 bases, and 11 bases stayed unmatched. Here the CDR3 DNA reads TGTGCCAGCAGCTCGGCCGTTCTAGCGGTATACAATGAGCAGTTCTTC. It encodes CASSSAVLAVYNEQFF.

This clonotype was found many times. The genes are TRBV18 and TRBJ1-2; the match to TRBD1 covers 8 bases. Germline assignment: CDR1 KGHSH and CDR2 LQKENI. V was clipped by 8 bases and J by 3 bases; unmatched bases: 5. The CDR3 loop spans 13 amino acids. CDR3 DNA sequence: TGTGCCAGCAGTCAGACAGGGGACTATGGCTACACCTTC. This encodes CASSQTGDYGYTF. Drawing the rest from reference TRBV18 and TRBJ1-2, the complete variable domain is NAGVMQNPRHLVRRRGQEARLRCSPMKGHSHVYWYRQLPEEGLKFMVYLQKENIIDESGMPKERFSAEFPKEGPSILRIQQVVRGDSAAYFCASSQTGDYGYTFGSGTRLTVV.